The next 20 T cell receptor beta chains were all read from a single sample in a study of blood T cell repertoires in COVID-19. Profiling relied on immunoSEQ multiplex PCR, and the TCRdb table lists in-frame clones only, not all of them. The sample lists 150,000 to 200,000 clones; about 89% were seen once. The sample consisted of peripheral blood. All receptors derive from a man aged 18 to 30 who had recovered from COVID-19.

This rearrangement joins TRBV6-5 to TRBJ2-3; 9 positions match TRBD2. CDR1 MNHEY and CDR2 SVGAGI come from the germline V gene. V dropped 4 bases and J dropped 1; count of bases not matched to a gene: 6. The CDR3 runs 16 residues. The DNA for the CDR3 is TGTGCCAGCAGTTTTTTGGCGGGAGGGGGCACAGATACGCAGTATTTT. It specifies CASSFLAGGGTDTQYF.

The chain couples TRBV13 to TRBJ1-6, with D perhaps TRBD1 (5 bases). Germline V lookup: CDR1 PRHDT, CDR2 FYEKMQ (reference sequence). The CDR3 is 14 residues long. V was clipped by 7 bases and J by 7 bases, with 14 bases between them. CDR3 protein: CASTAPGLNSPLHF. The CDR3 DNA reads TGTGCCAGCACCGCCCCGGGACTAAATTCACCCCTCCACTTT.

The gene calls are TRBV7-2 and TRBJ2-7; D is unclear. Between the trimmed V and J ends, which lost 6 bases and 2 bases, there was a span of 8 bases. There are 12 residues in the CDR3. Germline V lookup: CDR1 SGHTA, CDR2 FQGNSA. The CDR3 region is CASRIAPYEQYF. In nucleotides, the CDR3 is TGTGCCAGCAGGATAGCCCCCTACGAGCAGTACTTC. Looking up the rest from reference TRBV7-2 and TRBJ2-7 gives the full variable domain: GAGVSQSPSNKVTEKGKDVELRCDPISGHTALYWYRQSLGQGLEFLIYFQGNSAPDKSGLPSDRFSAERTGGSVSTLTIQRTQQEDSAVYLCASRIAPYEQYFGPGTRLTVT.

This rearrangement joins TRBV7-2 to TRBJ1-2, with D possibly TRBD1 on 6 matching bases. The germline V gene has CDR1 SGHTA and CDR2 FQGNSA. The CDR3 has 14 residues. Trimming cost V 5 bases and J 1 base, with 11 bases left between them. The CDR3 reads CASSLEGGNYGYTF. The CDR3 DNA reads TGTGCCAGCAGCCTCGAAGGGGGTAACTATGGCTACACCTTC.

The chain combines TRBV4-2 with TRBJ2-4; TRBD1 might be the D (6 bases). Trimming shortened V by 1 base and J by 0 bases, and 10 bases separated the two germline ends. The CDR3 has 16 residues. Germline-derived CDR1 and CDR2 are LGHNA and YNFKEQ. Here the CDR3 DNA reads TGTGCCAGCAGCCAAGGGACAGATCTAGCCAAAAACATTCAGTACTTC. As protein: CASSQGTDLAKNIQYF.

This clone was recorded once. V is TRBV7-2 and J is TRBJ2-7, with 10 bases that match TRBD2. CDR1 and CDR2 (germline): SGHTA, FQGNSA. Trimming removed 6 bases from V and 7 bases from J; junction bases left unmatched: 9. The CDR3 totals 14 residues. CDR3 DNA sequence: TGTGCCAGCAGACAAGCGGGAGGGCCCGGAGAGCAGTACTTC. The encoded protein is CASRQAGGPGEQYF.

This clone was observed a few times. This chain joins TRBV6-2 or TRBV6-3 and TRBJ2-1, with D possibly being TRBD1 (5 bases). There are 15 residues in the CDR3. The V end lost 0 bases, the J end lost 2 bases, and 8 bases lay between the germline ends. Per germline, CDR1 MNHEY and CDR2 SVGEGT. In nucleotides, the CDR3 is TGTGCCAGCAGTTACTCGACAGACCCCTACAATGAGCAGTTCTTC. Translated: CASSYSTDPYNEQFF.

The V and J genes are TRBV10-3 and TRBJ2-7; 8 nucleotides agree with TRBD2. The CDR3 totals 16 residues. Trimming at V came to 0 bases and at J to 4 bases, leaving 8 bases not matched to a gene. Germline V CDR1 and CDR2: ENHRY, SYGVKD. The CDR3 protein is CAISESASGSYYEQYF. DNA of the CDR3: TGTGCCATCAGTGAGTCAGCGAGCGGGAGTTATTACGAGCAGTACTTC.

This chain links TRBV5-1 with TRBJ2-5; TRBD2 matches at 7 bases. The CDR3 loop spans 14 amino acids. The germline V gene has CDR1 SGHRS and CDR2 YFSETQ. J gave up 2 bases and V 4 bases, and 5 bases lay outside the gene matches. In nucleotides, the CDR3 is TGCGCCAGCAGCACAGGACTAGAACAAGAGACCCAGTACTTC. Its translation: CASSTGLEQETQYF.

This clone was detected once. The V and J genes are TRBV7-3 and TRBJ2-1, with TRBD2 identical over 11 bases. The CDR3 contains 15 residues. Unmatched junction bases numbered 7, after V lost 2 bases and J lost 10 bases. Germline V CDR1 and CDR2: SGHTA, FQGTGA. The CDR3 spells CASSLPSGGLEEQFF. CDR3 in DNA: TGTGCCAGCAGCTTACCTAGCGGGGGGCTTGAGGAGCAGTTCTTC.

This clone was seen just once. The chain uses TRBV19 and TRBJ2-1; the match to TRBD2 covers 11 bases. The CDR3 extends over 15 amino acids. Germline CDR1 is LNHDA and CDR2 is SQIVND (reference sequence). J lost 9 bases, V lost 7 bases, and 11 bases had no gene match. CDR3 residues: CASTDSGRAGGEQFF. Written as DNA, the CDR3 is TGTGCCAGTACCGATAGCGGGAGGGCCGGGGGTGAGCAGTTCTTC.

This chain links TRBV19 with TRBJ1-1; D possibly corresponds to TRBD1 (5 bases). Germline lookup yields CDR1 LNHDA and CDR2 SQIVND (reference sequence). The CDR3 totals 14 residues. Trimming cost V 5 bases and J 1 base, with 11 bases left between them. CDR3 amino acids: CASSPTGRNTEAFF. CDR3 in DNA: TGTGCCAGTAGTCCTACAGGACGGAACACTGAAGCTTTCTTT.

The sample holds one count of this clone. The CDR3 here is CASSPGGLGYTF. DNA of the CDR3: TGTGCCAGCAGTCCAGGGGGATTAGGCTACACCTTC. The chain carries TRBV28 and TRBJ1-2; TRBD1 aligns across 7 bases. The CDR3 totals 12 residues. In germline, CDR1 is MDHEN, CDR2 SYDVKM. Germline trimming cut 5 bases from V and 8 bases from J; bases unmatched to any gene: 5.

DNA for the CDR3: TGTGCCAGCAGCCACTTAGCTGGCTCCCGCTCCTACGAGCAGTACTTC. As protein: CASSHLAGSRSYEQYF. V gene TRBV16 combines with J gene TRBJ2-7; D is undetermined. This CDR3 has 16 amino acids. The V and J ends lost 3 bases and 0 bases respectively, with 15 bases between them. Germline V gene sequence: CDR1 KGHSY, CDR2 FQNENV. Full variable domain (rest looked up from reference TRBV16 and TRBJ2-7): GEEVAQTPKHLVRGEGQKAKLYCAPIKGHSYVFWYQQVLKNEFKFLISFQNENVFDETGMPKERFSAKCLPNSPCSLEIQATKLEDSAVYFCASSHLAGSRSYEQYFGPGTRLTVT.

J is TRBJ2-5 and V is TRBV5-4; 9 nucleotides match TRBD1. The CDR3 is made up of 15 amino acids. V dropped 4 bases and J dropped 5; count of bases not matched to a gene: 9. Germline-derived CDR1 and CDR2 are SGHNT and YYREEE (reference sequence). DNA for the CDR3: TGTGCCAGCAGCCTGGGGGGGACAGGGCTGGAGACCCAGTACTTC. Translating it yields CASSLGGTGLETQYF.

The rearrangement uses TRBV28 and TRBJ1-1; 9 bases agree with TRBD1. Germline CDR1 and CDR2: MDHEN and SYDVKM. This CDR3 has 14 residues. V dropped 6 bases and J dropped 0; count of bases not matched to a gene: 2. The CDR3 is CASRDRGVNTEAFF. For the CDR3, the DNA is TGTGCCAGCAGGGACAGGGGTGTGAACACTGAAGCTTTCTTT.

The chain combines TRBV7-9 with TRBJ1-2; D may be TRBD1 (5 bases). This CDR3 contains 15 residues. Between the trimmed V and J ends, which lost 2 bases and 1 base, there was a span of 11 bases. Germline V gene sequence: CDR1 SEHNR, CDR2 FQNEAQ (reference sequence). The CDR3 nucleotides read TGTGCCAGCAGCTTAACGATGACAGATAACTATGGCTACACCTTC. Residues: CASSLTMTDNYGYTF.

The rearrangement links TRBV4-2 to TRBJ2-3, with 8 bases that match TRBD2. Germline-derived CDR1 and CDR2 are LGHNA and YNFKEQ. The CDR3 extends over 17 amino acids. J gave up 6 bases and V 1 base, and 12 bases lay outside the gene matches. The CDR3 loop reads CASSQAKTSGRGDTQYF. The CDR3 DNA reads TGTGCCAGCAGCCAAGCAAAAACTAGCGGCCGAGGGGATACGCAGTATTTT.

The chain recombines TRBV10-3 with TRBJ1-5; D is possibly TRBD1 (5 bases). V lost 6 bases and J 4 bases, leaving 10 bases between the germline ends. The germline V gene encodes CDR1 ENHRY and CDR2 SYGVKD. This CDR3 has 13 residues. In DNA, the CDR3 is TGTGCCATCAGACCACAGGAGAATCAGCCCCAGCATTTT. Residues: CAIRPQENQPQHF.

This clone was detected once. The chain is built from TRBV7-9 and TRBJ2-3, with 10 bases matching TRBD2. This CDR3 spans 15 amino acids. The trim removed 6 bases at V and 4 bases at J, leaving 7 bases unmatched. Germline CDR1 and CDR2: SEHNR and FQNEAQ (reference sequence). In DNA form, the CDR3 reads TGTGCCAGCAGGCCTAGCGGGAGAGTGGCAGATACGCAGTATTTT. Encoded protein: CASRPSGRVADTQYF.